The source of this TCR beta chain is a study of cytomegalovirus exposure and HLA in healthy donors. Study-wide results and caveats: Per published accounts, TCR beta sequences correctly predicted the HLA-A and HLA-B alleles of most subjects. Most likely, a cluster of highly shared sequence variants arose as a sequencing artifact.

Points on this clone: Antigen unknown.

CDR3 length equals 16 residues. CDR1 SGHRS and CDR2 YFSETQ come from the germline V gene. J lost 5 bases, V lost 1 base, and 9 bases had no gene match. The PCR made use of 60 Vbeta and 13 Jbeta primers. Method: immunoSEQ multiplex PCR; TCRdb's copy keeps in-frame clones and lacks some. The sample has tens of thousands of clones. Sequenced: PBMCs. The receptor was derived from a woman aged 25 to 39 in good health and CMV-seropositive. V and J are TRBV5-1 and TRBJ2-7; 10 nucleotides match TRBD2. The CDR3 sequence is CASSLRRASGGHEQYF. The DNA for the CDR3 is TGCGCCAGCAGCTTGAGGCGGGCTAGCGGGGGACACGAGCAGTACTTC.